This T cell receptor (beta chain) was identified in a study of control samples from healthy donors and cancer patients. Measured with immunoSEQ multiplex PCR; TCRdb has only the in-frame clones, and not every one. The sample lists about 130,000 clones, 85% to 90% seen once, with more than 6.5% in the top ten. Trimming left V 4 bases short and J 4 bases short, with 9 bases between. There are 13 residues in the CDR3. CDR1 is SGDLS, CDR2 YYNGEE, per germline. This chain connects TRBV9 to TRBJ1-5; unclear D gene. The sample taken for sequencing was PBMCs. This TCR came from a man aged 45-65 years with head and neck cancer. The CDR3 DNA is TGTGCCAGCAGCCCGACACAAAATCAGCCCCAGCATTTT. This translates into CASSPTQNQPQHF.